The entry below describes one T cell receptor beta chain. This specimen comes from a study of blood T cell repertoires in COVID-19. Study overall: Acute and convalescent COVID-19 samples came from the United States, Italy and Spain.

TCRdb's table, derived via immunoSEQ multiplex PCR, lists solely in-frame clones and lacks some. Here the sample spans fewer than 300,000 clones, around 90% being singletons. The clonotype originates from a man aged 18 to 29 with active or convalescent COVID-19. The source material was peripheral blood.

CDR3 sequence (DNA): TGTGCCAGCAGCCTCACAGAGAACACTGAAGCTTTCTTT. It is translated as CASSLTENTEAFF. V gene TRBV11-3 combines with J gene TRBJ1-1; D remains unclear. Deletions cut 5 bases from V and 1 base from J, with 8 bases between. This CDR3 spans 13 amino acids. In germline, CDR1 is SGHNT, CDR2 YENEEA. The whole variable domain, remainder taken from reference TRBV11-3 and TRBJ1-1, is EAGVVQSPRYKIIEKKQPVAFWCNPISGHNTLYWYLQNLGQGPELLIRYENEEAVDDSQLPKDRFSAERLKGVDSTLKIQPAELGDSAVYLCASSLTENTEAFFGQGTRLTVV.